This TCR beta chain was recovered during a study of blood T cell repertoires in COVID-19. Study overall: There were acute and convalescent COVID-19 samples, and they came from the United States, Italy and Spain. The analysed material was cDNA or gDNA that came from T cells, B-cell-depleted T cells, or PBMCs.

The CDR3 spans 14 residues. The V end lost 2 bases, the J end lost 4 bases, and 11 bases lay between the germline ends. The germline V gene encodes CDR1 MDHEN and CDR2 SYDVKM. Per the study methods: Nucleated cell number was recorded as an estimate derived from reference gene primer amplification. Profiled with immunoSEQ multiplex PCR; TCRdb holds only in-frame clones, not every one. V and J calls and clone size are copied from that table; D and trimming were computed from the DNA. The table includes some 91,000 clones, around nine tenths detected once. The clonotype was recovered from a man aged 55 to 70 with acute or convalescent COVID-19. The rearrangement uses TRBV28 and TRBJ1-1; no reliable D call. The sequencing sample was made of peripheral blood. The CDR3 region is CASSLGGFTTEAFF. The CDR3, as DNA: TGTGCCAGCAGTTTAGGAGGGTTTACCACTGAAGCTTTCTTT.